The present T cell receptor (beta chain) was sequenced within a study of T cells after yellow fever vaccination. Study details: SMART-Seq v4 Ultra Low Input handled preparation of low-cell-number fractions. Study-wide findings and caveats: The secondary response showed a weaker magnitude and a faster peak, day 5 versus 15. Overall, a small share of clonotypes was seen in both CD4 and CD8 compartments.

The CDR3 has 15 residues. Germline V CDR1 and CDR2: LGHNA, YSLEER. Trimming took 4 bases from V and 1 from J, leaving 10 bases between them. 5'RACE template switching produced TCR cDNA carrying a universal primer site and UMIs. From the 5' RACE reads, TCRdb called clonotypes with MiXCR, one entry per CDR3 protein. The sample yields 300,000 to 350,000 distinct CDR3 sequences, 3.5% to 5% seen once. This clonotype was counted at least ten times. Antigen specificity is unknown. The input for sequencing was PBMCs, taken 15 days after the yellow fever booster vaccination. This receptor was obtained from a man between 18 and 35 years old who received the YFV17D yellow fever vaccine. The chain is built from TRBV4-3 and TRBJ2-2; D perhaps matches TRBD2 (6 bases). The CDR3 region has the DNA TGCGCCAGCAGCCGCGGGGCCCTGAACACCGGGGAGCTGTTTTTT. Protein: CASSRGALNTGELFF.